This TCR beta chain derives from a study of T cells after yellow fever vaccination. Study-wide results and caveats: The bulk population could contribute abundant contaminating clonotypes to FACS-sorted repertoires. Post-booster samples contained most primary-vaccination clones (just under 98% CD4, approximately 88% CD8).

V lost 3 bases and J lost 4; bases outside the gene matches: 10. The germline V gene encodes CDR1 DFQATT and CDR2 SNEGSKA (reference sequence). The CDR3 is made up of 15 amino acids. On this clonotype: Its antigen is unidentified.

5'RACE template switching generated TCR cDNA, adding a universal primer site and UMIs. TCRdb re-called the 5' RACE reads through MiXCR, storing one row per CDR3 protein. This table has 500,000 to 650,000 distinct CDR3 sequences, approximately 12% appearing once. The TCR sequence derives from a man aged 25-40 years who received the YFV17D yellow fever vaccine. Sequences were derived from PBMCs, sampled on the day of the yellow fever booster vaccination. V is TRBV20-1 and J is TRBJ2-7, with 9 bases fitting TRBD2. This chain's CDR3 is CSARGDGAGGYEQYF. The CDR3 region has the DNA TGCAGTGCTAGGGGGGACGGGGCGGGAGGGTACGAGCAGTACTTC.